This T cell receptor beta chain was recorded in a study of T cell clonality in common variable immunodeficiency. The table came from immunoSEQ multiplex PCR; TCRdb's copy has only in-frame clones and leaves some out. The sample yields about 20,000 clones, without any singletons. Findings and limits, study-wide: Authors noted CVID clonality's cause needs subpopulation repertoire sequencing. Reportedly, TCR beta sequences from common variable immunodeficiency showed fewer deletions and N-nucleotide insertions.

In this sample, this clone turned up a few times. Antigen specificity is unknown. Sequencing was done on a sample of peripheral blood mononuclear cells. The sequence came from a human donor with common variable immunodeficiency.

The CDR3 spells CASSRTGNEQYF. The CDR3 bases that were read are TGTGCCAGCAGCCGCACAGGGAACGAG. The chain combines TRBV7-8 with TRBJ2-7; D is possibly TRBD1 (6 bases). Read coverage stops 3 residues before the CDR3 terminus; the germline J gene supplies the remainder. Looked up from germline, CDR1 is SGHVS and CDR2 is FQNEAQ. Trimming stripped 5 bases from V and 5 bases from J, with 10 bases between. The CDR3 covers 12 residues.